Shown below are 9 T cell receptor beta chains from a single sample sequenced in a study of quantifying T cell responses using KT2 cells (dated by TCRdb to 2015 to 2018). For context, the study as a whole: RNA was DNase-treated and reverse transcribed with TCR alpha and beta constant-region primers, mostly using SuperScript III.

The protocol used for the library was UMI-ligation and nested PCR. TCRdb lists the instrument as Illumina MiSeq. A single-stranded oligonucleotide bearing the Illumina SP2 sequence and a UMI was ligated to the 3' end of the cDNA with T4 RNA ligase 1. PCR1 ran about 4 cycles (98°C 15 s, 69°C 30 s, 72°C 40 s); the beta primer was an equimolar mix of RC1.1 and RC1.2 covering TRBC1 and TRBC2. Clones were called with MiXCR by TCRdb after fastp trimmed the public reads at Q25, and only in-frame beta chains were retained. Each entry merges the rows of one CDR3 protein and shows their most common DNA and genes. The sample table shows 25,000 to 35,000 distinct CDR3 sequences, and approximately 10% are seen once. About 9.9% of the sample is held by the ten biggest clonotypes. The source material was PBMCs spiked with cells of the T cell clone KT2. These receptors originate from a human donor.

This clonotype was seen only a few times. The chain recombines TRBV6-5 with TRBJ2-7; D remains unclear. Germline-derived CDR1 and CDR2 are MNHEY and SVGAGI. Trimming removed 0 bases from V and 0 bases from J, with 12 bases in between. The CDR3 contains 16 residues. The CDR3 DNA reads TGTGCCAGCAGTTACTCGAGGTCCCGGAGCTCCTACGAGCAGTACTTC. It translates to CASSYSRSRSSYEQYF.

The chain links TRBV5-1 to TRBJ2-7, with D uncertain. Germline V gene data show CDR1 as SGHRS and CDR2 as YFSETQ. V gave up 4 bases and J gave up 2 bases, with 7 bases separating them. The CDR3 has 12 residues. The CDR3 here is CASSLGTYEQYF. CDR3 bases: TGCGCCAGCAGCCTAGGAACCTACGAGCAGTACTTC. The variable domain in full, with the rest retrieved from reference TRBV5-1 and TRBJ2-7, is KAGVTQTPRYLIKTRGQQVTLSCSPISGHRSVSWYQQTPGQGLQFLFEYFSETQRNKGNFPGRFSGRQFSNSRSEMNVSTLELGDSALYLCASSLGTYEQYFGPGTRLTVT.

In DNA form, the CDR3 reads TGTGCCAGCAGTCTAGGACTAGCGGGTTACGCGCAGTATTTT. Protein: CASSLGLAGYAQYF. This rearrangement joins TRBV6-6 to TRBJ2-3, with 11 bases identical to TRBD2. J gave up 10 bases and V 5 bases, and 8 bases lay outside the gene matches. Germline V gene lookup returns CDR1 MNHNY and CDR2 SVGAGI (reference sequence). This CDR3 region has 14 residues.

This clonotype came up a few times. The V and J genes are TRBV20-1 and TRBJ1-2, with 7 bases that match TRBD1. V lost 4 bases, J lost 5 bases, and 4 bases stayed unmatched. This CDR3 spans 12 amino acids. Germline CDR1 reads DFQATT; CDR2 reads SNEGSKA (reference sequence). CDR3 sequence: CSAITGEYGYTF. The CDR3 nucleotides read TGCAGTGCTATTACAGGGGAATATGGCTACACCTTC.

This clonotype appeared many times. V gene TRBV13 combines with J gene TRBJ2-5; D tentatively fits TRBD1 or TRBD2 (5 bases each). The CDR3 totals 16 residues. Trimming took 6 bases from V and 2 from J, leaving 19 bases between them. Germline CDR1 is PRHDT and CDR2 is FYEKMQ (reference sequence). CDR3 amino acids: CASRAMVGEAQETQYF. CDR3 coding DNA: TGTGCCAGCAGGGCTATGGTGGGGGAAGCACAAGAGACCCAGTACTTC.

This clonotype was observed at least ten times. V usage is TRBV20-1 and J usage is TRBJ2-1; a weak D match, TRBD1 (5 bases). V was cut by 0 bases and J by 15 bases, with 18 bases left in between. In germline, CDR1 is DFQATT, CDR2 SNEGSKA (reference sequence). The CDR3 loop spans 13 amino acids. The CDR3 region is CSARDTDSPRWFF. As DNA, the CDR3 is TGCAGTGCTAGAGATACTGACAGCCCCAGATGGTTCTTC.

Ten or more counts support this clonotype. The chain links TRBV19 to TRBJ2-1, with 7 bases aligning to TRBD2. V was clipped by 11 bases and J by 1 base; unmatched bases: 11. CDR1 and CDR2 (germline): LNHDA, SQIVND (reference sequence). The CDR3 has 15 amino acids. The CDR3 nucleotides read TGTGCCTCCCAGGTCGGGGGGAATTCCTACAATGAGCAGTTCTTC. Translating it yields CASQVGGNSYNEQFF.

This clonotype was counted between two and nine times. The chain carries TRBV5-6 and TRBJ2-3, with 7 bases matching TRBD2. Germline CDR1 SGHDT, CDR2 YYEEEE. The CDR3 extends over 15 amino acids. The junction had 6 bases not matched to a gene; V was cut back by 4 bases and J by 1 base. This chain's CDR3 is CASSREEVRTDTQYF. CDR3 DNA sequence: TGTGCCAGCAGCCGGGAGGAGGTCCGCACAGATACGCAGTATTTT.

This clonotype appeared many times. This rearrangement joins TRBV5-1 to TRBJ2-3, with D perhaps given as TRBD1 or TRBD2 (5 bases each). The CDR3 has 14 amino acids. V was pared by 3 bases and J by 1 base, with 9 bases between. The germline CDR1 and CDR2 sequences are SGHRS and YFSETQ. CDR3: CASSSLGGTDTQYF. For the CDR3, the DNA is TGCGCCAGCAGCTCCCTGGGGGGCACAGATACGCAGTATTTT.